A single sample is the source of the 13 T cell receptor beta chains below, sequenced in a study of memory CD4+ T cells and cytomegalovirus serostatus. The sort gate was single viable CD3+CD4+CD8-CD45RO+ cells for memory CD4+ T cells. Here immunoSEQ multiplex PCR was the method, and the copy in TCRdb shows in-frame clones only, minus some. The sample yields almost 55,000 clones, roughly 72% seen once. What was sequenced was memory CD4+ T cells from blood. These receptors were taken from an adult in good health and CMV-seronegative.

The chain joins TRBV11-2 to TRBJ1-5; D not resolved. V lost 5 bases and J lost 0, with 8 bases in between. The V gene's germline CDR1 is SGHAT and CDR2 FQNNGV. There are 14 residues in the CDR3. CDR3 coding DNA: TGTGCCAGCAGCCCCGGGGATAGCAATCAGCCCCAGCATTTT. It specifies CASSPGDSNQPQHF. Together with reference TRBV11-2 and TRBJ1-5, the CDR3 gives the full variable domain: EAGVAQSPRYKIIEKRQSVAFWCNPISGHATLYWYQQILGQGPKLLIQFQNNGVVDDSQLPKDRFSAERLKGVDSTLKIQPAKLEDSAVYLCASSPGDSNQPQHFGDGTRLSIL.

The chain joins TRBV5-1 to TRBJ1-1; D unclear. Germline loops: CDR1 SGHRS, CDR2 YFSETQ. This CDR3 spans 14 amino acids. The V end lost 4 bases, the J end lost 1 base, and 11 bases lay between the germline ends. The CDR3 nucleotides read TGCGCCAGCAGCGCTTTCCAGAAGAACACTGAAGCTTTCTTT. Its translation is CASSAFQKNTEAFF. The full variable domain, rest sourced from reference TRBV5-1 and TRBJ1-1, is KAGVTQTPRYLIKTRGQQVTLSCSPISGHRSVSWYQQTPGQGLQFLFEYFSETQRNKGNFPGRFSGRQFSNSRSEMNVSTLELGDSALYLCASSAFQKNTEAFFGQGTRLTVV.

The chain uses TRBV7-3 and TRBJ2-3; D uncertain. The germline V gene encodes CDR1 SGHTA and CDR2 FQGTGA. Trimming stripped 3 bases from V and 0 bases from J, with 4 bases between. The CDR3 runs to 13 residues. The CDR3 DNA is TGTGCCAGCAGCTTTATAAGCACAGATACGCAGTATTTT. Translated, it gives CASSFISTDTQYF.

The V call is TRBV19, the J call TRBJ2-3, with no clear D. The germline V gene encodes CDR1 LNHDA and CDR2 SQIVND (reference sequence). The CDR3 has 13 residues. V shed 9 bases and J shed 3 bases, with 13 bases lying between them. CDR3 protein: CASALWDTDTQYF. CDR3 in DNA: TGTGCCAGCGCTTTGTGGGATACAGATACGCAGTATTTT.

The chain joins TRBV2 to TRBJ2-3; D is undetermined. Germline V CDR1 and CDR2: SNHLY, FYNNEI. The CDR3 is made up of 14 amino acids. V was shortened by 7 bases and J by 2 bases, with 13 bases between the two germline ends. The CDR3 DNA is TGTGCCAGCAAAAGAGGTCTGAACACAGATACGCAGTATTTT. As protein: CASKRGLNTDTQYF.

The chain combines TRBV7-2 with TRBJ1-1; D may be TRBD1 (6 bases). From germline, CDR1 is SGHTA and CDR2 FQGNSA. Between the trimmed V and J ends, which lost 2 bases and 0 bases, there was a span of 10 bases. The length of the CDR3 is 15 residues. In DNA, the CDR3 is TGTGCCAGCAGCTTAAACAGGGTTGTGAACACTGAAGCTTTCTTT. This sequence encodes CASSLNRVVNTEAFF.

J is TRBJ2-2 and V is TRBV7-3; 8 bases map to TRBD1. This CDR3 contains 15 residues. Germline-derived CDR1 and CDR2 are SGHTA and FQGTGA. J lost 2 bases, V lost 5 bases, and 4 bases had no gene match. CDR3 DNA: TGTGCCAGCAGCCCGTCAGGGGGCAACACCGGGGAGCTGTTTTTT. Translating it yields CASSPSGGNTGELFF.

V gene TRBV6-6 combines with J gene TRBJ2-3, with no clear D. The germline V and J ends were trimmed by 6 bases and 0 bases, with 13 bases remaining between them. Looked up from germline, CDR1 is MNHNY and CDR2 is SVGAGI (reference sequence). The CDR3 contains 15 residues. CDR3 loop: CASRPRGDSTDTQYF. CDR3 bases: TGTGCCAGCAGGCCACGTGGGGATAGCACAGATACGCAGTATTTT.

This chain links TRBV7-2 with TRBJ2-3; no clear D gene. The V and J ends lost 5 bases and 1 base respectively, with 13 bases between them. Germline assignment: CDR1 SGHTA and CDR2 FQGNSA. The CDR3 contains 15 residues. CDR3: CASSPMGIGTDTQYF. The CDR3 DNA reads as TGTGCCAGCAGCCCCATGGGCATAGGCACAGATACGCAGTATTTT. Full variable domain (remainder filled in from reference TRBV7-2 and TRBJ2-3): GAGVSQSPSNKVTEKGKDVELRCDPISGHTALYWYRQSLGQGLEFLIYFQGNSAPDKSGLPSDRFSAERTGGSVSTLTIQRTQQEDSAVYLCASSPMGIGTDTQYFGPGTRLTVL.

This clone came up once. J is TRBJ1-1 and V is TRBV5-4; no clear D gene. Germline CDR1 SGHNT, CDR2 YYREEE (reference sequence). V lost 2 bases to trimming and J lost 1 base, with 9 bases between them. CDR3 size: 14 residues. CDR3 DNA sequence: TGTGCCAGCAGCTTCGGAGCGACGAACACTGAAGCTTTCTTT. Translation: CASSFGATNTEAFF.

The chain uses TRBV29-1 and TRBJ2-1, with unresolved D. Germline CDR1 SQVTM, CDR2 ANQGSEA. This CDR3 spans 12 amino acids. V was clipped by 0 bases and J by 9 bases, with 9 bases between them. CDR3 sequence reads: CSVEDPPLEQFF. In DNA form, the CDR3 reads TGCAGCGTTGAAGATCCCCCACTTGAGCAGTTCTTC.

The CDR3 DNA reads TGTGCCAGCGACAAAACAGGGGCGATTGGCTACACCTTC. Its translation is CASDKTGAIGYTF. The V gene is TRBV2, the J gene TRBJ1-2; 7 positions match TRBD1. The CDR3 is 13 residues long. CDR1 and CDR2 from the germline V gene are SNHLY and FYNNEI. V lost 8 bases, J lost 7 bases, and 10 bases stayed unmatched.

CDR3 coding DNA: TGTGCCAGCAGTTTTCAGGGGGCTGGGGTCTACGAGCAGTACTTC. Protein sequence: CASSFQGAGVYEQYF. The rearrangement uses TRBV27 and TRBJ2-7; 8 bases align to TRBD1. V shed 3 bases and J 3 bases; nucleotides not matched to a gene: 7. Germline V gives CDR1 MNHEY, CDR2 SMNVEV (reference sequence). This CDR3 has 15 residues.